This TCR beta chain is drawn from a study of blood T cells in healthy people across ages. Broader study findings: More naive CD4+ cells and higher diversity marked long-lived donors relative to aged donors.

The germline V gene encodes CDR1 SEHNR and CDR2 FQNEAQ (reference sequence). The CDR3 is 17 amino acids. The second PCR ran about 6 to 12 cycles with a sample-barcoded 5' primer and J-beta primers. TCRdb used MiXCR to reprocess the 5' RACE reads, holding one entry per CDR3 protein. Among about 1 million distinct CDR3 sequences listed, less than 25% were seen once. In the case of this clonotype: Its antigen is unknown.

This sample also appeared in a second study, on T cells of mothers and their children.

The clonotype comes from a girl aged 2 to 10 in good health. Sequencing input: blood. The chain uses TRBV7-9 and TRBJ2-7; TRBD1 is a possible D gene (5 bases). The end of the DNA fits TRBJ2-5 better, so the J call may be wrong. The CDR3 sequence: CASSPPISKGPQETQYF. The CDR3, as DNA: TGTGCCAGCAGCCCCCCCATAAGTAAGGGGCCCCAAGAGACCCAGTACTTC.